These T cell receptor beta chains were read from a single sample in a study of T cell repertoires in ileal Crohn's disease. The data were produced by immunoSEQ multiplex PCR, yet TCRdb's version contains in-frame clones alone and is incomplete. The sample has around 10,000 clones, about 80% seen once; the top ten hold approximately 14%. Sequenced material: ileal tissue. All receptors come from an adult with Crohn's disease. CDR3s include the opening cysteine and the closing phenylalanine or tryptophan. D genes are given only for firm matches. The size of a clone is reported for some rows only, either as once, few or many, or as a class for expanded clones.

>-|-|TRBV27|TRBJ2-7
CASSVLPGQTYEQYF
TGTGCCAGCAGTGTCCTTCCGGGACAAACCTACGAGCAGTACTTC
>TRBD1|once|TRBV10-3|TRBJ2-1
CAISESGPDRVNEQFF
TGTGCCATCAGTGAGTCGGGACCCGACAGGGTCAATGAGCAGTTCTTC
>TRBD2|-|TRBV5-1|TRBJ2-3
CASSRDGGDTDTQYF
TGCGCCAGCAGCAGGGACGGGGGGGACACAGATACGCAGTATTTT
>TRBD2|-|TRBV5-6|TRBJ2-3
CASSLLSGGADTQYF
TGTGCCAGCAGCTTGTTGAGCGGGGGGGCCGATACGCAGTATTTT
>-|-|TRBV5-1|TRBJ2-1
CASSLGGVDEQFF
TGCGCCAGCAGCCTAGGAGGAGTGGATGAGCAGTTCTTC
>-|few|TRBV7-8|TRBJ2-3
CASSPRGRNTQYF
TGTGCCAGCAGCCCAAGAGGGCGGAATACGCAGTATTTT
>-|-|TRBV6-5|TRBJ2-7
CASSGSLGYEQYF
TGTGCCAGCAGTGGGAGTCTGGGGTACGAGCAGTACTTC
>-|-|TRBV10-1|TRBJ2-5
CASSESSGDQETQYF
TGCGCCAGCAGTGAGTCTAGCGGAGACCAAGAGACCCAGTACTTC
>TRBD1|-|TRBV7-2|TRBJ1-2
CASSLARTGHGGYTF
TGTGCCAGCAGCTTAGCGCGGACAGGGCATGGTGGCTACACCTTC
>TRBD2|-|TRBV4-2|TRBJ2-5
CASSQGPSGEGGETQYF
TGTGCCAGCAGCCAAGGCCCTAGCGGGGAGGGTGGGGAGACCCAGTACTTC
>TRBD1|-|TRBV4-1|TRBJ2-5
CASSQTGTGWGETQYF
TGCGCCAGCAGCCAAACCGGGACAGGGTGGGGGGAGACCCAGTACTTC
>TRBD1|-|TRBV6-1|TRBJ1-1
CASSERWDSKAFF
TGTGCCAGCAGTGAACGGTGGGACAGTAAAGCTTTCTTT
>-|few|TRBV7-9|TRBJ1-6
CASRGGRSSPLHF
TGTGCCAGCAGGGGGGGGAGAAGTTCACCCCTCCACTTT
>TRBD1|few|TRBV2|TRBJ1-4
CASSRGTGTNEKLFF
TGTGCCAGCAGCCGAGGGACAGGGACCAATGAAAAACTGTTTTTT
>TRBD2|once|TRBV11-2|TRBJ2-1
CASSFPGLAGYNEQFF
TGTGCCAGCAGCTTCCCCGGACTAGCGGGCTACAATGAGCAGTTCTTC
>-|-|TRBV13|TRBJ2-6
CASSLMGAGANVLTF
TGTGCCAGCAGCTTGATGGGGGCGGGGGCCAACGTCCTGACTTTC
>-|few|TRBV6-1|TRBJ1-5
CASSIGGDQPQHF
TGTGCCAGCAGTATTGGGGGGGATCAGCCCCAGCATTTT
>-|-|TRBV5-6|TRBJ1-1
CASSLGQGWSTEAFF
TGTGCCAGCAGCTTAGGTCAGGGTTGGAGCACTGAAGCTTTCTTT
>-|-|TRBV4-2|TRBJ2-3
CASTQGQVHSTDTQYF
TGTGCCAGCACCCAGGGCCAGGTCCATAGCACAGATACGCAGTATTTT
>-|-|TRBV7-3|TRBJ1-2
CASSLQANYGYTF
TGTGCCAGCAGCTTACAGGCTAACTATGGCTACACCTTC
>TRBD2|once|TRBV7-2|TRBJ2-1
CASSSRGGSYNEQFF
TGTGCCAGCAGCTCCCGGGGGGGCTCCTACAATGAGCAGTTCTTC
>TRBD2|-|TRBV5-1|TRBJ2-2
CASSPKTSGATGELFF
TGCGCCAGCAGCCCGAAGACTAGCGGGGCCACCGGGGAGCTGTTTTTT
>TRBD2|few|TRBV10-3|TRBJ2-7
CAISRTSGMSSYEQYF
TGTGCCATCAGTCGGACTAGCGGGATGAGCTCCTACGAGCAGTACTTC
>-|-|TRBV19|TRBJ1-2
CASSMSEGGGYTF
TGTGCCAGTAGTATGTCGGAAGGGGGTGGCTACACCTTC
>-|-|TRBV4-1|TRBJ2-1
CASSQFRGARDQTEQFF
TGCGCCAGCAGCCAGTTTCGGGGGGCTAGAGATCAGACTGAGCAGTTCTTC
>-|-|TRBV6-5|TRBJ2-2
CASTPGTNTGELFF
TGTGCCAGCACCCCAGGGACGAACACCGGGGAGCTGTTTTTT
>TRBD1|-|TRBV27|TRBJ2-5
CASRRLGGAETQYF
TGTGCCAGCAGACGCCTAGGGGGCGCGGAGACCCAGTACTTC
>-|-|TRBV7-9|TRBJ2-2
CASSGLSGELFF
TGTGCCAGCAGCGGGCTATCCGGGGAGCTGTTTTTT
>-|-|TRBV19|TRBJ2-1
CASTPEGGAGGNEQFF
TGTGCCAGTACCCCCGAGGGCGGGGCAGGGGGAAATGAGCAGTTCTTC
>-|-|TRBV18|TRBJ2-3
CASSPKPSTYLSGHTDTQYF
TGTGCCAGCTCACCAAAACCTTCTACCTACCTAAGCGGGCACACAGATACGCAGTATTTT
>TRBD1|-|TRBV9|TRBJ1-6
CASSVGTGGSSPLHF
TGTGCCAGCAGCGTCGGAACAGGGGGCAGTTCACCCCTCCACTTT
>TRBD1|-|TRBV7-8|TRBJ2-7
CASSWGQGPSYEQYF
TGTGCCAGCAGCTGGGGACAGGGGCCTTCTTACGAGCAGTACTTC
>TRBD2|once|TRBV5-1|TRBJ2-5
CASSPSGAETQYF
TGCGCCAGCAGCCCTAGCGGGGCAGAGACCCAGTACTTC
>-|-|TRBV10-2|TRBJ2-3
CASSERGGGTSTDTQYF
TGCGCCAGCAGTGAAAGGGGAGGGGGGACTAGCACAGATACGCAGTATTTT
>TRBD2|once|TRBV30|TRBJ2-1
CAWSLLAGSYEQFF
TGTGCCTGGAGCCTCTTAGCGGGGAGCTATGAGCAGTTCTTC
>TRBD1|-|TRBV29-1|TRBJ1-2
CSVKAGQGALGYGYTF
TGCAGCGTAAAAGCGGGACAGGGGGCTCTGGGCTATGGCTACACCTTC
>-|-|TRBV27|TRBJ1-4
CASSSLRGGLNEKLFF
TGTGCCAGCAGTTCTCTAAGGGGAGGGTTGAATGAAAAACTGTTTTTT
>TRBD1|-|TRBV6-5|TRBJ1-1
CASSYGTGGNTEAFF
TGTGCCAGCAGTTATGGGACAGGGGGGAACACTGAAGCTTTCTTT
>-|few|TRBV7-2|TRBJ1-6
CASSPDNSPLHF
TGTGCCAGCAGCCCGGATAATTCACCCCTCCACTTT
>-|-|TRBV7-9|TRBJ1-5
CASSREGSNQPQHF
TGTGCCAGCAGCCGAGAGGGTAGCAATCAGCCCCAGCATTTT
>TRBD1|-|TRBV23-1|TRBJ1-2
CASNRDRGYGYTF
TGCGCCAGCAACCGGGACAGGGGTTATGGCTACACCTTC
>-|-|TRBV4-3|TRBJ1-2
CASSQDWGGANYGYTF
TGCGCCAGCAGCCAAGATTGGGGGGGAGCTAACTATGGCTACACCTTC
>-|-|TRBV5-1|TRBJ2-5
CASSEGGGTWETQYF
TGCGCCAGCAGCGAAGGGGGAGGGACGTGGGAGACCCAGTACTTC
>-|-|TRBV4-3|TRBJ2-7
CASSQFRGQYF
TGCGCCAGCAGCCAGTTCAGGGGGCAGTACTTC
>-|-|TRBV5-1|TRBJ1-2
CASRSGEYGYTF
TGCGCCAGCAGGTCAGGGGAGTATGGCTACACCTTC
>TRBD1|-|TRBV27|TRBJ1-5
CASSSETGGNQPQHF
TGTGCCAGCAGTTCCGAGACAGGGGGCAATCAGCCCCAGCATTTT
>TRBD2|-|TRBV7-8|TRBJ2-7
CASSTIGRAVGEQYF
TGTGCCAGCAGCACAATCGGGAGGGCAGTGGGCGAGCAGTACTTC
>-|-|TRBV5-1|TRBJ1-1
CASTEGGVNTEAFF
TGCGCCAGCACCGAGGGAGGAGTGAACACTGAAGCTTTCTTT
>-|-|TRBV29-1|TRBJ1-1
CSASGLLNTEAFF
TGCAGCGCCTCGGGACTGTTGAACACTGAAGCTTTCTTT
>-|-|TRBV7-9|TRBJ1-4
CASSPGGASALIF
TGTGCCAGCAGCCCGGGGGGAGCATCGGCTCTCATTTTT
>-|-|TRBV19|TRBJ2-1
CASTDDSSPYNEQFF
TGTGCCAGTACCGACGACTCCTCTCCCTACAATGAGCAGTTCTTC